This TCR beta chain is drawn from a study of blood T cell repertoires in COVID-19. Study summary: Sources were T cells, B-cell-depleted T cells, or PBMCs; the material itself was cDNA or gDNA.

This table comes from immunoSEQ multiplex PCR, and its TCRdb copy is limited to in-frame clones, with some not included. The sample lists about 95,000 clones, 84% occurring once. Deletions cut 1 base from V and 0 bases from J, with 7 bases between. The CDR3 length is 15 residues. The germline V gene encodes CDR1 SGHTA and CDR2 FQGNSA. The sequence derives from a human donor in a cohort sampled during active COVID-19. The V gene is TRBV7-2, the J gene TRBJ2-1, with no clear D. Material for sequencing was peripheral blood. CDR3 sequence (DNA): TGTGCCAGCAGCTTAGGGGCAGCCTCCTACAATGAGCAGTTCTTC. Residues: CASSLGAASYNEQFF.